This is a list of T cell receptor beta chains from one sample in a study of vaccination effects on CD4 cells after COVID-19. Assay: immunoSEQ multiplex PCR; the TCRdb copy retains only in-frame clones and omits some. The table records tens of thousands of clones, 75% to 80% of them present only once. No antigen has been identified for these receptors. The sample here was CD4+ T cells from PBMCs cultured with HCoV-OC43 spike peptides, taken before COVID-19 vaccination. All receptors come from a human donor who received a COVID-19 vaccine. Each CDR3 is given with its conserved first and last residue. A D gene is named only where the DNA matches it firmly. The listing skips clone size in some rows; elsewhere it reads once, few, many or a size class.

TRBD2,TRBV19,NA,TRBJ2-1,TGTGCCAGTAGTATTAGTGCGGGGGACTACAATGAGCAGTTCTTC,CASSISAGDYNEQFF
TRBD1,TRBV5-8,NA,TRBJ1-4,TGTGCCAGCAGCCCACAGGGGGCGGCTGAAAAACTGTTTTTT,CASSPQGAAEKLFF
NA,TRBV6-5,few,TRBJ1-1,TGTGCCAGCAGTCGGAGCATACAGTGGAACACTGAAGCTTTCTTT,CASSRSIQWNTEAFF
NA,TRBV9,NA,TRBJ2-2,TGTGCCAGCAGCGATCCGGCCGGGACTCTGAACACCGGGGAGCTGTTTTTT,CASSDPAGTLNTGELFF
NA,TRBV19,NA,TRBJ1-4,TGTGCCAGTGGGCGGGGGACCCTCTACAGTGCAACTAATGAAAAACTGTTTTTT,CASGRGTLYSATNEKLFF
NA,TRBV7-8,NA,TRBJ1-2,TGTGCCAGCAGCCCGCGGGAGGGCCACTATGGCTACACCTTC,CASSPREGHYGYTF
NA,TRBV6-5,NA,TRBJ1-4,TGTGCCAGCGACCAACAGGTGGGGGATGAAAAACTGTTTTTT,CASDQQVGDEKLFF
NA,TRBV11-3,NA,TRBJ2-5,TGTGCCAGCAGCGCTTGGGCAGGGGAAGAGACCCAGTACTTC,CASSAWAGEETQYF
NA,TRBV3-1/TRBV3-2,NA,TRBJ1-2,TGTGCCAGCAGTCCGAACGGCAACTATGGCTACACCTTC,CASSPNGNYGYTF
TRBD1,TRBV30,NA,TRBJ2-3,TGTGCCTGGACCTCCAGGGACAGCAGCACAGATACGCAGTATTTT,CAWTSRDSSTDTQYF
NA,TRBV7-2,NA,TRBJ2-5,TGTGCCAGCAGCTTAGTTCAGATAAGAAAAGAGACCCAGTACTTC,CASSLVQIRKETQYF
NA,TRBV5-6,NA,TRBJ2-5,TGTGCCAGCAGCCACGTCTACAGTCGCCAAGAGACCCAGTACTTC,CASSHVYSRQETQYF
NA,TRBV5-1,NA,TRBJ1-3,TGCGCCAGCAGACCCGGAAGAGAGAAGCGGAACACCATATATTTT,CASRPGREKRNTIYF
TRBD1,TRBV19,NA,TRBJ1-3,TGTGCCACTTGGACAGGGACCAGCTCTGGAAACACCATATATTTT,CATWTGTSSGNTIYF
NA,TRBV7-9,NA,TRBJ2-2,TGTGCCAGCAGCTTAGGGGCAGGGAACACCGGGGAGCTGTTTTTT,CASSLGAGNTGELFF
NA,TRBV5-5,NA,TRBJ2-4,TGTGCCAGCAGCCAAGGACTTGGACTAGCCAAAAACATTCAGTACTTC,CASSQGLGLAKNIQYF
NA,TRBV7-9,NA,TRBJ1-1,TGTGCCAGCAGCCCCCCCGGGACATGGATCGAAGCTTTCTTT,CASSPPGTWIEAFF
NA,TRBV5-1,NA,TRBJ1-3,TGCGCCAGCAGCTTGGGAGGCACTGGAAACACCATATATTTT,CASSLGGTGNTIYF
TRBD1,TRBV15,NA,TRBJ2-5,TGTGCCACCAGCAGACCTCGGACAGGGCGGGAGACCCAGTACTTC,CATSRPRTGRETQYF
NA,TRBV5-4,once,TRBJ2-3,TGTGCCAGCAGCCCTGACTGGGGCGGGTCAGATACGCAGTATTTT,CASSPDWGGSDTQYF
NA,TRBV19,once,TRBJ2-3,TGTGCCAGTAGTCCGGAGGGGGGGTGGAGCACAGATACGCAGTATTTT,CASSPEGGWSTDTQYF
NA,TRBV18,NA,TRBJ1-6,TGTGCCAGCTCACCACAGGGTACGGAAAATTCACCCCTCCACTTT,CASSPQGTENSPLHF
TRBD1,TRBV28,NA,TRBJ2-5,TGTGCCATTACAGCCGGGACAGGGATTCGGTTTATGGAGACCCAGTACTTC,CAITAGTGIRFMETQYF
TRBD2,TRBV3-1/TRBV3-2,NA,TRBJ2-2,TGTGCCAGCAGCCAAGTTAGGACTAGCGGGGTTACCGGGGAGCTGTTTTTT,CASSQVRTSGVTGELFF
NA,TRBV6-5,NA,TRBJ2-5,TGTGCCAGCGGGGGGCTAGTCAAAGAGACCCAGTACTTC,CASGGLVKETQYF
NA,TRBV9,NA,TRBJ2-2,TGTGCCAGCAGCGTAGTGCCAGGGTCGGGAAACGGGGAGCTGTTTTTT,CASSVVPGSGNGELFF
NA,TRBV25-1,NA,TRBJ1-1,TGTGCCTTCAACCTGGCCAGACCGAACACTGAAGCTTTCTTT,CAFNLARPNTEAFF